This T cell receptor beta chain was profiled in a study of T cell responses to AZD1222 COVID-19 vaccine. Study findings and constraints: Just a handful of people given AZD1222 tested seropositive at baseline. Clonal diversity may have been underestimated in mostly white British donors. Sampling that yielded the repertoires occurred only after the peak T cell response. The span of vaccine-associated CD4 TCRs extended across spike, with dominance at 160-218 and 743-854.

Assay used: immunoSEQ multiplex PCR; TCRdb lists only in-frame clones, some missing. The sample contains about 110,000 clones, around 93% of which appear only once. J was trimmed by 7 bases and V by 5 bases; bases with no gene match: 7. This CDR3 has 14 amino acids. CDR1 and CDR2 from the germline V gene are MNHEY and SVGAGI. To note about this clone: What it binds is unknown.

This receptor was obtained from an adult in good health. The sequenced sample was peripheral blood, obtained on day 0 of AZD1222 vaccination. The chain couples TRBV6-5 to TRBJ2-7, with 11 bases that match TRBD2. This CDR3 is CASSIGTSGLEQYF. The CDR3 DNA sequence: TGTGCCAGCAGTATCGGGACTAGCGGCCTAGAGCAGTACTTC.